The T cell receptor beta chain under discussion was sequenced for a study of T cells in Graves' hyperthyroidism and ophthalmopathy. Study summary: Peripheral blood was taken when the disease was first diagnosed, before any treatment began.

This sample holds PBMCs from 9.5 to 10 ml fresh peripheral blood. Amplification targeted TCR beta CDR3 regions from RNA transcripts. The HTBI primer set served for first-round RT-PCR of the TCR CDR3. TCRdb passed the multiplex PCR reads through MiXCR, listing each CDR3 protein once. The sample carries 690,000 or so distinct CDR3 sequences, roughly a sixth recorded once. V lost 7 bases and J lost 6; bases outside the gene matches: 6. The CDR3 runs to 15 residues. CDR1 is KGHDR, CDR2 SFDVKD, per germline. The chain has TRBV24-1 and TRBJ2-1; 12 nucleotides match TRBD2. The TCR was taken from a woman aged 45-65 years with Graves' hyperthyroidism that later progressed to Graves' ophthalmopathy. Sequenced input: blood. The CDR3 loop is CATSVLAGGPNEQFF. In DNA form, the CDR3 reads TGTGCCACCAGCGTCCTAGCGGGGGGGCCCAATGAGCAGTTCTTC.